The 18 T cell receptor beta chains presented below share a single source sample, sequenced in a study of neurological immune-mediated disorders. TCRdb re-called the 5' RACE reads through MiXCR, storing one row per CDR3 protein. The sample shows 31,000 or so distinct CDR3 sequences, 13% of them seen only once. Time point here: technical triplicate 2. Sequenced sample: CD4+ T cells from blood. Source of these receptors: a female donor with HTLV-1-associated myelopathy (HAM/TSP).

In this sample, this clonotype turned up many times. The rearrangement links TRBV12-3 or TRBV12-4 to TRBJ2-7, with 14 bases that match TRBD2. V lost 0 bases to trimming and J lost 7 bases; unmatched junction nucleotides: 11. CDR3 size: 18 residues. The CDR3 nucleotides read TGTGCCAGCAGTTTAGCCAAAAGGACTAGCGGGAGGATTGAAGAGCAGTACTTC. It codes for CASSLAKRTSGRIEEQYF.

The chain employs TRBV12-3 or TRBV12-4 and TRBJ1-5; D gene uncertain. The CDR3 runs 14 residues. V lost 1 base to trimming and J lost 7 bases, with 11 bases between them. The CDR3 DNA follows: TGTGCCAGCAGTTTAGTAGGTTTTGGACAGCCCCAGCATTTT. Protein product: CASSLVGFGQPQHF.

This clonotype has a count of ten or more. The chain recombines TRBV6-6 with TRBJ2-2; 9 bases line up with TRBD1. The ends lost 7 bases at V and 7 bases at J; junction bases unmatched: 7. Germline V gene data show CDR1 as MNHNY and CDR2 as SVGAGI (reference sequence). CDR3 size: 14 residues. The CDR3 DNA sequence: TGTGCCAGCAACAAGGGACAGGGTGGCGGGGAGCTGTTTTTT. Protein product: CASNKGQGGGELFF.

This clonotype was seen repeatedly, ten times or more. The genes are TRBV27 and TRBJ2-5; TRBD2 matches 7 bases. CDR3 length equals 15 residues. Trimming at V came to 6 bases and at J to 1 base, leaving 8 bases not matched to a gene. In germline, CDR1 is MNHEY, CDR2 SMNVEV (reference sequence). This CDR3 is CASSPHGRPQETQYF. The CDR3 coding sequence is TGTGCCAGCAGCCCTCACGGGAGGCCCCAAGAGACCCAGTACTTC.

At least ten counts were recorded for this clonotype. The rearrangement joins TRBV29-1 to TRBJ1-1; unclear D gene. Germline CDR1 and CDR2: SQVTM and ANQGSEA. The CDR3 is made up of 14 amino acids. V was trimmed by 3 bases and J by 5 bases, leaving 16 bases between them. The CDR3 region has the DNA TGCAGCGTTGACCTATTAGCGTCAGTAACTGAAGCTTTCTTT. The encoded protein is CSVDLLASVTEAFF.

J is TRBJ1-3 and V is TRBV30; the D gene is possibly TRBD1 (5 bases). V was trimmed by 4 bases and J by 0 bases, leaving 13 bases between them. Germline V gene sequence: CDR1 GTSNPN, CDR2 SVGIG (reference sequence). The CDR3 totals 15 residues. The CDR3 is CAWTRDSSSGNTIYF. Here the CDR3 DNA reads TGTGCCTGGACCCGGGACTCCAGCTCTGGAAACACCATATATTTT.

Ten or more counts support this clonotype. The V call is TRBV7-2, the J call TRBJ2-7, with D perhaps TRBD2 (7 bases). Looked up from germline, CDR1 is SGHTA and CDR2 is FQGNSA. Between the trimmed V and J ends, which lost 7 bases and 5 bases, there was a span of 15 bases. This CDR3 is 13 amino acids long. As DNA, the CDR3 is TGTGCCAGCACCCTTTGGGGGGGCAACGAGCAGTACTTC. This encodes CASTLWGGNEQYF.

This clonotype was counted ten times or more. This chain joins TRBV2 and TRBJ2-7; TRBD1 agrees at 9 bases. Germline values: CDR1 SNHLY, CDR2 FYNNEI. The CDR3 has 13 amino acids. V lost 8 bases and J lost 3; bases outside the gene matches: 5. The CDR3 bases are TGTGCCAGCGCCCTGGGACAGGGCTACGAGCAGTACTTC. It specifies CASALGQGYEQYF.

The table lists this clonotype with many counts. V is TRBV5-5 and J is TRBJ1-2; D is ambiguous. V was shortened by 0 bases and J by 6 bases, with 9 bases between the two germline ends. The CDR3 spans 13 residues. Germline loops: CDR1 SGHKS, CDR2 YYEKEE (reference sequence). The CDR3: CASSLAGDDGYTF. CDR3 in DNA: TGTGCCAGCAGCTTGGCCGGGGATGATGGCTACACCTTC.

This clonotype was picked up many times. CDR3 in amino acids: CSARDKAGVRYEQYF. The CDR3 region has the DNA TGCAGTGCTAGAGATAAAGCGGGGGTCCGCTACGAGCAGTACTTC. The chain carries TRBV20-1 and TRBJ2-7; 8 bases fit TRBD2. Germline CDR1 and CDR2: DFQATT and SNEGSKA (reference sequence). This CDR3 has 15 amino acids. Trimming removed 0 bases from V and 3 bases from J; junction bases left unmatched: 7.

This clonotype was observed at least ten times. The chain has TRBV21-1 and TRBJ1-4. TRBV21-1 is a pseudogene segment. The CDR3 has 11 amino acids. The CDR3 nucleotides are TGTGCCAGCAGGGGTTCTGAAAAACTGTTTTTT. It yields the protein CASRGSEKLFF.

This clonotype occurred many times. The chain joins TRBV2 to TRBJ1-1; D perhaps matches TRBD1 (6 bases). The V end was cut by 6 bases, the J end by 1 base, with 12 bases between. The CDR3 covers 14 residues. The germline V gene has CDR1 SNHLY and CDR2 FYNNEI. CDR3 sequence reads: CASRNRDGNTEAFF. In DNA form, the CDR3 reads TGTGCCAGCAGGAACAGGGACGGGAACACTGAAGCTTTCTTT.

There are many counts of this clonotype. This rearrangement joins TRBV6-6 to TRBJ2-2; D is perhaps TRBD2 (6 bases). CDR1 and CDR2 (germline): MNHNY, SVGAGI (reference sequence). The CDR3 has 14 amino acids. V gave up 8 bases and J gave up 0 bases, with 10 bases separating them. CDR3 amino acids: CASAKRANTGELFF. The CDR3 DNA sequence: TGTGCCAGCGCCAAGCGGGCGAACACCGGGGAGCTGTTTTTT.

In its sample, this clonotype was seen many times. The genes are TRBV29-1 and TRBJ1-1; possible D gene TRBD1, 5 bases. The CDR3 covers 10 residues. Germline CDR1 reads SQVTM; CDR2 reads ANQGSEA. Trimming pared 7 bases from V and 7 bases from J, leaving 10 bases between. The CDR3 reads CSALTVEAFF. The CDR3 DNA follows: TGCAGCGCACTGACAGTTGAAGCTTTCTTT. Complete variable domain (other parts from reference TRBV29-1 and TRBJ1-1): SAVISQKPSRDICQRGTSLTIQCQVDSQVTMMFWYRQQPGQSLTLIATANQGSEATYESGFVIDKFPISRPNLTFSTLTVSNMSPEDSSIYLCSALTVEAFFGQGTRLTVV.

This clonotype was counted at least ten times. The CDR3 bases are TGTGCCAGCAGTTCCCGTGGGACTAGCGGGGGAAAAAACATTCAGTACTTC. Protein product: CASSSRGTSGGKNIQYF. V usage is TRBV6-5 and J usage is TRBJ2-4; 14 bases agree with TRBD2. Germline V lookup: CDR1 MNHEY, CDR2 SVGAGI. V shed 4 bases, J shed 4 bases, and the junction held 6 bases outside the gene matches. The CDR3 totals 17 residues.

Note on this clonotype: The junction differs from germline at one of its ends, possibly a read error. V is TRBV20-1 and J is TRBJ2-7, with D tentatively TRBD1 (5 bases). CDR1 and CDR2 from the germline V gene are DFQATT and SNEGSKA (reference sequence). This CDR3 region has 14 residues. The DNA of the CDR3 is TGCAGTGCAGCAAGCCCGGGCAGGGATGGCAAGCAGTATTTC. The encoded protein is CSAASPGRDGKQYF.

There are many counts of this clonotype. The rearrangement joins TRBV20-1 to TRBJ2-5; D may be TRBD2 (7 bases). Germline assignment: CDR1 DFQATT and CDR2 SNEGSKA (reference sequence). The CDR3 is made up of 15 amino acids. Trimming removed 6 bases at V and 6 bases at J, with 23 bases between. This CDR3 reads CSATEGGRLSQTQYF. CDR3 DNA: TGCAGTGCGACTGAGGGGGGGCGGTTGTCCCAGACCCAGTACTTC.

This clonotype appeared many times. V and J are TRBV20-1 and TRBJ2-3, with D tentatively TRBD2 (6 bases). This CDR3 is built from 13 residues. V shed 5 bases and J shed 5 bases, with 14 bases lying between them. Germline V gene data show CDR1 as DFQATT and CDR2 as SNEGSKA (reference sequence). As DNA, the CDR3 is TGCAGTGCTGTCGGGGGTACAGGAGATACGCAGTATTTT. Translated: CSAVGGTGDTQYF.